The 18 T cell receptor beta chains below come from one sample, sequenced in a study of blood T cell repertoires in COVID-19. TCRdb's table, derived via immunoSEQ multiplex PCR, lists solely in-frame clones and lacks some. The sample lists around 150,000 clones, 75% to 90% seen once, with roughly 2% in the top ten. What was sequenced was peripheral blood. These receptor sequences come from a man aged 65 to 85 with acute or convalescent COVID-19.

V gene TRBV5-1 combines with J gene TRBJ2-1, with D possibly matching TRBD2 (6 bases). The germline V gene has CDR1 SGHRS and CDR2 YFSETQ. V dropped 7 bases and J dropped 5 bases, with 19 bases sitting between them. The CDR3 is 15 residues long. CDR3 bases: TGCGCCAGCCACCGGGAGAGCGGCGGCGACAATGAGCAGTTCTTC. Translated: CASHRESGGDNEQFF.

The V and J genes are TRBV7-9 and TRBJ1-4; 7 bases map to TRBD1. V was pared by 3 bases and J by 0 bases, with 7 bases of the junction left unmatched. The CDR3 sequence is 17 residues long. CDR1 and CDR2 from the germline V gene are SEHNR and FQNEAQ (reference sequence). CDR3 nucleotides: TGTGCCAGCAGCTTGTACAGGGGACGTGCAACTAATGAAAAACTGTTTTTT. It encodes CASSLYRGRATNEKLFF.

The gene calls are TRBV19 and TRBJ2-7; 8 bases are shared with TRBD1. This CDR3 spans 15 amino acids. V was pared by 3 bases and J by 6 bases, with 10 bases of the junction left unmatched. CDR1 is LNHDA, CDR2 SQIVND, per germline (reference sequence). CDR3 DNA sequence: TGTGCCAGTAGTATTGCCGGACAGGGTAGGGGCGAGCAGTACTTC. It is translated as CASSIAGQGRGEQYF. Drawing the rest from reference TRBV19 and TRBJ2-7, the complete variable domain is DGGITQSPKYLFRKEGQNVTLSCEQNLNHDAMYWYRQDPGQGLRLIYYSQIVNDFQKGDIAEGYSVSREKKESFPLTVTSAQKNPTAFYLCASSIAGQGRGEQYFGPGTRLTVT.

The chain employs TRBV12-3 or TRBV12-4 and TRBJ1-1; D is undetermined. Trimming took off 3 bases at V and 1 base at J, with 6 bases between the two ends. The CDR3 is 13 residues long. CDR3 nucleotide sequence: TGTGCCAGCAGTTTTTCGAGGAACACTGAAGCTTTCTTT. It is translated as CASSFSRNTEAFF.

V and J are TRBV2 and TRBJ1-5, with 9 positions matching TRBD1. This CDR3 has 13 amino acids. The V gene's germline CDR1 is SNHLY and CDR2 FYNNEI. Unmatched junction bases numbered 3, after V lost 6 bases and J lost 6 bases. The CDR3 region is CASSRTGVQPQHF. In DNA, the CDR3 is TGTGCCAGCAGCCGGACAGGGGTTCAGCCCCAGCATTTT.

The chain uses TRBV18 and TRBJ1-2, with 8 bases identical to TRBD1. V was pared by 5 bases and J by 3 bases, with 5 bases of the junction left unmatched. This CDR3 has 14 amino acids. Germline CDR1 KGHSH, CDR2 LQKENI. CDR3 residues: CASSSQGADYGYTF. DNA of the CDR3: TGTGCCAGCTCATCGCAGGGGGCTGACTATGGCTACACCTTC.

This clone has just a few counts. The chain has TRBV6-5 and TRBJ2-3; weak D call: TRBD1 (6 bases). The CDR3 consists of 13 residues. V was cut by 7 bases and J by 3 bases, with 11 bases left in between. Germline-derived CDR1 and CDR2 are MNHEY and SVGAGI. CDR3 protein: CASTVGATDTQYF. For the CDR3, the DNA is TGTGCCAGCACCGTGGGGGCTACAGATACGCAGTATTTT.

The chain uses TRBV3-1 (or the pseudogene TRBV3-2) and TRBJ1-1; D possibly corresponds to TRBD1 (5 bases). Germline loops: CDR1 LGHDT, CDR2 YNNKEL (reference sequence). Trimming removed 1 base from V and 6 bases from J, with 12 bases in between. The CDR3 sequence is 14 residues long. For the CDR3, the DNA is TGTGCCAGCAGCCAAGGGGAAAACAGGCCTGAAGCTTTCTTT. It yields the protein CASSQGENRPEAFF.

The V and J genes are TRBV6-5 and TRBJ2-3, with 10 bases matching TRBD2. J was trimmed by 5 bases and V by 6 bases; bases with no gene match: 8. The CDR3 is 15 amino acids. The germline V gene has CDR1 MNHEY and CDR2 SVGAGI. The DNA of the CDR3 is TGTGCCAGCAGGTCACTAGCGGGACGGGGAGATACGCAGTATTTT. It encodes CASRSLAGRGDTQYF.

This chain joins TRBV6-5 and TRBJ1-2; D gene unclear. The CDR3 has 13 amino acids. Between the trimmed V and J ends, which lost 0 bases and 4 bases, there was a span of 6 bases. The germline gives CDR1 MNHEY, CDR2 SVGAGI. CDR3 nucleotides: TGTGCCAGCAGTTACTCTCTCCGCTATGGCTACACCTTC. Amino acids: CASSYSLRYGYTF.

This sequence joins TRBV3-1 (or the pseudogene TRBV3-2) and TRBJ2-7; no clear D. This CDR3 comprises 12 residues. Trimming took off 0 bases at V and 4 bases at J, with 4 bases between the two ends. Germline CDR1 and CDR2: LGHDT and YNNKEL (reference sequence). Here the CDR3 reads CASSQERYEQYF. For the CDR3, the DNA is TGTGCCAGCAGCCAAGAGCGTTACGAGCAGTACTTC.

The genes are TRBV28 and TRBJ1-4, with no clear D. The V gene's germline CDR1 is MDHEN and CDR2 SYDVKM. V gave up 2 bases and J gave up 1 base, with 5 bases separating them. The CDR3 sequence is 14 residues long. The CDR3 loop is CASSLGGTNEKLFF. DNA for the CDR3: TGTGCCAGCAGTTTAGGAGGAACTAATGAAAAACTGTTTTTT.

V is TRBV6-5 and J is TRBJ2-7, with D tentatively TRBD2 (5 bases). The CDR3 sequence is 13 residues long. Per germline, CDR1 MNHEY and CDR2 SVGAGI. With 4 bases removed from V and 1 base from J, the gap between germline ends came to 8 bases. This CDR3 reads CASSSRGSYEQYF. In DNA, the CDR3 is TGTGCCAGCAGTTCTCGGGGATCCTACGAGCAGTACTTC.

This chain connects TRBV7-2 to TRBJ2-7, with D maybe TRBD1 (6 bases). Looked up from germline, CDR1 is SGHTA and CDR2 is FQGNSA. The CDR3 loop spans 14 amino acids. V lost 4 bases and J 4 bases, leaving 14 bases between the germline ends. The DNA of the CDR3 is TGTGCCAGCAGCTCTATGGACAGCTTATACGAGCAGTACTTC. Its protein is CASSSMDSLYEQYF. The full variable domain, with the rest looked up from reference TRBV7-2 and TRBJ2-7, is GAGVSQSPSNKVTEKGKDVELRCDPISGHTALYWYRQSLGQGLEFLIYFQGNSAPDKSGLPSDRFSAERTGGSVSTLTIQRTQQEDSAVYLCASSSMDSLYEQYFGPGTRLTVT.

There are a few counts of this clone. The J gene is TRBJ2-1, the V gene TRBV7-2; no clear D gene. Per germline, CDR1 SGHTA and CDR2 FQGNSA. The V gene lost 5 bases and the J gene lost 8 bases, with 10 bases spanning the gap. The CDR3 is 12 residues long. The CDR3 coding sequence is TGTGCCAGCAGCCTCTATTCCGATGAGCAGTTCTTC. Translating gives CASSLYSDEQFF. Looking up the rest from reference TRBV7-2 and TRBJ2-1 gives the full variable domain: GAGVSQSPSNKVTEKGKDVELRCDPISGHTALYWYRQSLGQGLEFLIYFQGNSAPDKSGLPSDRFSAERTGGSVSTLTIQRTQQEDSAVYLCASSLYSDEQFFGPGTRLTVL.

The chain joins TRBV9 to TRBJ2-1, with TRBD2 matching 7 bases. Per germline, CDR1 SGDLS and CDR2 YYNGEE. The CDR3 extends over 15 amino acids. V was pared by 0 bases and J by 4 bases, with 4 bases of the junction left unmatched. The CDR3 reads CASSVDGGGYNEQFF. The CDR3 DNA sequence: TGTGCCAGCAGCGTAGATGGCGGGGGATACAATGAGCAGTTCTTC.

V and J are TRBV7-2 and TRBJ1-3; the match to TRBD1 covers 9 bases. V dropped 6 bases and J dropped 4; count of bases not matched to a gene: 7. This CDR3 has 15 amino acids. CDR1 SGHTA and CDR2 FQGNSA come from the germline V gene. In DNA, the CDR3 is TGTGCCAGCAGGCCACAGGGGGCGTCCGGAAACACCATATATTTT. Its translation is CASRPQGASGNTIYF.

The chain uses TRBV10-3 and TRBJ1-1; D gene unclear. Germline V gives CDR1 ENHRY, CDR2 SYGVKD. The V end lost 4 bases, the J end lost 2 bases, and 8 bases lay between the germline ends. The CDR3 length is 13 residues. CDR3 in amino acids: CAISVAGNTEAFF. Written as DNA, the CDR3 is TGTGCCATCAGTGTCGCAGGCAACACTGAAGCTTTCTTT.